This is a list of T cell receptor beta chains from one sample in a study of T cells in Graves' hyperthyroidism and ophthalmopathy. Via MiXCR, TCRdb re-called the multiplex PCR reads, giving one row per CDR3 protein. The data contain about 660,000 distinct CDR3 sequences, about 45% of them singletons. Material: peripheral blood or thyroid tissue (not recorded which). These receptors were taken from an adult man with Graves' disease, either hyperthyroidism or ophthalmopathy (not recorded which). Each CDR3 is given with its conserved first and last residue. D genes are given only for firm matches. Clone size appears in some rows only: once, few, many, or a class for an expanded clone.

d_gene,abundance,v_gene,j_gene,CDR3aa,CDR3nt
TRBD1,many,TRBV19,TRBJ1-5,CASSTGQGATSNQPQHF,TGTGCCAGTAGTACGGGACAGGGGGCGACTAGCAATCAGCCCCAGCATTTT
TRBD2,.,TRBV5-1,TRBJ2-7,CASSPMTSGSPSPYEQYF,TGCGCCAGCAGCCCGATGACTAGCGGGAGCCCTTCCCCCTACGAGCAGTACTTC
.,few,TRBV7-3,TRBJ2-6,CASSPDPYSGANVLTF,TGTGCCAGCAGCCCGGACCCTTACTCTGGGGCCAACGTCCTGACTTTC
.,.,TRBV12-3/TRBV12-4,TRBJ1-1,CASLNAGDTEAFF,TGTGCCAGTCTTAATGCTGGTGACACTGAAGCTTTCTTT
.,.,TRBV6-4,TRBJ2-7,CASRGWGKIYNEQYF,TGTGCCAGCAGGGGATGGGGGAAGATTTACAATGAGCAGTACTTC
.,.,TRBV7-2,TRBJ1-1,CASSQVVGAYGNTEAFF,TGCGCCAGCAGCCAAGTCGTTGGGGCCTACGGGAACACTGAAGCTTTCTTT
TRBD1,.,TRBV10-3,TRBJ1-1,CAIRDRVTEAFF,TGTGCCATCAGGGACAGGGTCACTGAAGCTTTCTTT
.,once,TRBV7-2,TRBJ1-2,CASSLAGYGGRDGYTF,TGTGCCAGCAGCTTAGCAGGGTATGGGGGCAGAGATGGCTACACCTTC
TRBD1,.,TRBV2,TRBJ1-4,CASSPDRVELFF,TGTGCCAGCAGTCCTGACAGGGTCGAACTGTTTTTT
.,once,TRBV7-2,TRBJ2-5,CASSLTPAGETQYF,TGTGCCAGCAGTTTAACGCCCGCGGGGGAGACCCAGTACTTC
.,many,TRBV7-2,TRBJ1-2,CASTTSGYGYTF,TGTGCCAGCACAACCAGTGGCTATGGCTACACCTTC
.,.,TRBV11-1,TRBJ1-2,CASSLASAGKGGGYTF,TGTGCCAGCAGCTTAGCTTCGGCAGGGAAAGGCGGGGGCTACACCTTC
.,.,TRBV2,TRBJ1-5,CASSVGTVDQPQHF,TGTGCCAGCAGCGTTGGAACCGTGGATCAGCCCCAGCATTTT
.,.,TRBV10-3,TRBJ1-5,CAISLGVGDQPQHF,TGTGCCATCAGTTTAGGGGTGGGAGACCAGCCCCAGCATTTT
TRBD2,.,TRBV7-6,TRBJ2-1,CASSFSAGGPGNEQFF,TGTGCCAGCAGCTTCTCAGCGGGAGGGCCAGGGAATGAGCAGTTCTTC
TRBD1,.,TRBV9,TRBJ1-3,CASSPQFADRGVNTIYF,TGTGCCAGCAGCCCCCAGTTCGCGGACAGGGGTGTGAACACCATATATTTT